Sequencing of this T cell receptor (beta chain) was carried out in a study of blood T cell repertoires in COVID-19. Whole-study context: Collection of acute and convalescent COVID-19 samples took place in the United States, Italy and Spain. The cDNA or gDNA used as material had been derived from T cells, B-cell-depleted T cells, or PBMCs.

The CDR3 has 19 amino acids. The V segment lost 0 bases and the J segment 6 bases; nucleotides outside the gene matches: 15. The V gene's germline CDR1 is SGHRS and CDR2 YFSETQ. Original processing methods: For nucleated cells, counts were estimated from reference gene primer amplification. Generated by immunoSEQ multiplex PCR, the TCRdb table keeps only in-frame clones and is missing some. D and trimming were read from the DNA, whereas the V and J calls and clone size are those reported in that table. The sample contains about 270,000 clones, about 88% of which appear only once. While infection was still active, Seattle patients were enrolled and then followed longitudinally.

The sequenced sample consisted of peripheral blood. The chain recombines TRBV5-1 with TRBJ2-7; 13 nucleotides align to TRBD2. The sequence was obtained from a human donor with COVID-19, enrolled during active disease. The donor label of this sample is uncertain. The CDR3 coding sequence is TGCGCCAGCAGCTTGGGCCCCGGACTAGCGGGAGTAGGAGTGGGCGAGCAGTACTTC. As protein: CASSLGPGLAGVGVGEQYF. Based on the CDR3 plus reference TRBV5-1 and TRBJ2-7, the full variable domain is KAGVTQTPRYLIKTRGQQVTLSCSPISGHRSVSWYQQTPGQGLQFLFEYFSETQRNKGNFPGRFSGRQFSNSRSEMNVSTLELGDSALYLCASSLGPGLAGVGVGEQYFGPGTRLTVT.